This T cell receptor beta chain was recovered during a study of T cells in Graves' hyperthyroidism and ophthalmopathy (dated by TCRdb to between 2018 and 2020). In terms of the full investigation: Peripheral blood samples were taken at the time of initial diagnosis, prior to any treatment. A discovery cohort of about 100 patients, 43 with Graves' ophthalmopathy and fewer than 65 with stable Graves' hyperthyroidism, was used to find distinguishing TCR V-J signatures. Whether ophthalmopathy could be predicted prospectively was tested in an independent validation cohort made up of 18 hyperthyroidism patients plus 17 patients who later progressed to ophthalmopathy. The approximately 90 discovery patients were randomly split 7:3 into training and test sets. In addition, the study compared T-cell repertoires in thyroid tissue and in blood from a handful of Graves' hyperthyroidism patients. Once sampling was done, hyperthyroidism patients were given methimazole at a starting dose of 30 mg daily, whereas ophthalmopathy patients were given high-dose intravenous methylprednisolone. TCR Vbeta CDR3 sequencing of 135 peripheral blood samples (around 45 ophthalmopathy, around 80 hyperthyroidism and around 17 progressor patients) is reported in the paper. Points the paper makes about the study in general: In validation, the model predicted progression to ophthalmopathy with around 71% sensitivity and 72% to 85% specificity, a median of approximately 6.5 months before onset. Most expanded thyroid clonotypes (frequency above 0.001) were also detected in blood, a finding suggesting that blood repertoires may reflect thyroid immune responses. No statistical method was used to fix the sample size in advance, and group allocation was not hidden from the investigators. In cross-validation, a model built on a 13 V-J signature told ophthalmopathy apart from stable hyperthyroidism with about 90% sensitivity and roughly 82% specificity, and in testing the same model reached 80%/75%.

Relative to germline, V is 3 bases shorter and J is 5 bases shorter, with 16 bases between their ends. In the germline V gene, CDR1 corresponds to SGHNT and CDR2 to YENEEA. Its CDR3 holds 15 amino acids, cysteine through phenylalanine. Solely the CDR3 DNA is kept, with 45 bases framed from the first base. Ophthalmopathy patients had moderately to severely active disease, Clinical Activity Score of at least 3, NOSPECS grade of at least 4, and duration under 3 months. Patients with uncontrolled infections, other autoimmune diseases, pregnancy or lactation were excluded. Clinical symptoms, serum thyroxine and TRAb, thyroid ultrasound, and orbital computed tomography formed the basis for the diagnoses. Ficoll-Paque density gradient centrifugation was used to isolate PBMCs from 10 ml of fresh peripheral blood. Trizol reagent was used to extract total RNA, and RNA quality was then checked on an Agilent 2100 Bioanalyzer.

In the case of this clonotype: This clone's antigen is unknown. Base qualities are not recorded, but no much larger clone differs from it by a single base.

Amplification of TCR beta CDR3 regions was carried out from RNA transcripts. A first-round RT-PCR of the TCR CDR3 used the HTBI primer set with the Qiagen OneStep RT-PCR kit. Libraries were constructed in a second round of multiplex PCR, after which size selection and purification were carried out. Libraries were sequenced paired-end with 100 bp reads on an Illumina HiSeq2000. The original pipeline was this. SOAPnuke was used to process the raw data, removing reads that contained adapters or uncalled bases, had a mean Phred below 15, or lacked an exact match to the constant primer or identifier. COPE v1.2.5 was used to merge high-quality paired reads, and clonotypes were defined as unique nucleotide sequences. Clonotypes were aligned to IMGT TRBV, TRBD and TRBJ reference segments using MiTCR v1.1. The analysis included only V-J combinations with a frequency above 0.0001, which together covered around 99% of the repertoires. The TCS score was defined as F50 (clonal expansion) divided by E x V (chaos), with BLOSUM62-based TCRdist calculated between CDR3 peptides within each V-J. Welch's t-statistics and random forest reduced around 550 V-J features to 13, which were used in a naive Bayes classifier (R e1071). Using fastp trimming at Q25 and MiXCR clonotype assembly, TCRdb reanalyzed the public sequencing data and kept in-frame beta chains. Every distinct CDR3 protein forms one entry, paired with its most common genes and DNA. V and J calls and clone size were set by TCRdb, not the authors. The sample contains approximately 300,000 distinct CDR3 sequences, 15% to 20% of them found a single time. Clones ranked in the top ten supply approximately 60% of the sample.

This receptor was taken from a woman aged 55-70 years with Graves' ophthalmopathy. The chain uses TRBV11-3 and TRBJ1-2; D gene: possibly TRBD1, on 5 matching bases. The sample was blood. The nucleotide sequence is TGTGCCAGCAGCTTGTATTTGAGGGACTCGTATGGCTACACCTTC. Its translation is CASSLYLRDSYGYTF. The full variable domain, completed from the reference TRBV11-3 and TRBJ1-2 proteins outside the CDR3, reads EAGVVQSPRYKIIEKKQPVAFWCNPISGHNTLYWYLQNLGQGPELLIRYENEEAVDDSQLPKDRFSAERLKGVDSTLKIQPAELGDSAVYLCASSLYLRDSYGYTFGSGTRLTVV.